Listed below are T cell receptor beta chains from one sample, sequenced in a study of HIV-infected patients and healthy controls. A single record per CDR3 protein comes from TCRdb applying MiXCR to the 5' RACE reads. The sample shows more than 9,000 distinct CDR3 sequences, 5.5% to 7% of them seen only once. The sample was blood, taken during antiretroviral therapy. The receptors were sampled from an adult with HIV infection. The donor label of this sample is uncertain. CDR3s include the opening cysteine and the closing phenylalanine or tryptophan. The D gene is left open where the match is weak. Some rows mark clone size as missing; the rest say once, few, many or name a class of expanded clone.

CDR3 DNA,CDR3 protein,J gene,V gene,D gene,clone size
TGTGCCAGCAGTCCCCGACTAGCGGCCCCCTACGAGCAGTACTTC,CASSPRLAAPYEQYF,TRBJ2-7,TRBV6-1,TRBD2,.
TGTGCCAGCAGTTCAGAAGTTTATGAGCAGTTCTTC,CASSSEVYEQFF,TRBJ2-1,TRBV2,.,many
TGTGCCAGCACCTTCCCCCGCGGGGGGGTGACAGATACGCAGTATTTT,CASTFPRGGVTDTQYF,TRBJ2-3,TRBV6-6,TRBD2,many
TGCAGCGTTGAAGTAGCGGGGCTTCAAGAGACCCAGTACTTC,CSVEVAGLQETQYF,TRBJ2-5,TRBV29-1,TRBD2,many
TGTGCCAGCAGTTTCAGGACAGGGCATACGTACTTC,CASSFRTGHTYF,TRBJ2-7,TRBV28,TRBD1,many
TGTGCCAGCAGCTTATTTGGGGGCCCTGGGACAGATACGCAGTATTTT,CASSLFGGPGTDTQYF,TRBJ2-3,TRBV7-8,.,many
TGCAGCGTTGAAGGGGGGGCCCCGAGAAATGAGCAGTTCTTC,CSVEGGAPRNEQFF,TRBJ2-1,TRBV29-1,.,.
TGTGCCAGCAGTGAAGCCGGGACAGGGGAAAAACTGTTTTTT,CASSEAGTGEKLFF,TRBJ1-4,TRBV2,TRBD1,medium-sized
TGCAGTGCTAGCCCAGCAGGGGGCCAAGAGACCCAGTACTTC,CSASPAGGQETQYF,TRBJ2-5,TRBV20-1,TRBD1,.
TGTGCCAGCAGTTTAGGTTATACCCGCAATCAGCCCCAGCATTTT,CASSLGYTRNQPQHF,TRBJ1-5,TRBV12-3/TRBV12-4,.,medium-sized